These T cell receptor beta chains were read from a single sample in a study of blood T cell repertoires in COVID-19. TCRdb's copy holds only in-frame clones and misses some; the assay was immunoSEQ multiplex PCR. The data show around 93,000 clones, with around four fifths seen just once and roughly a tenth held by the top ten. The specimen was peripheral blood. The source is a woman at least 80 years old with acute or convalescent COVID-19. CDR3s include the opening cysteine and the closing phenylalanine or tryptophan.

j_gene: TRBJ2-3
v_gene: TRBV7-3
CDR3aa: CASSLTVAAERYF

j_gene: TRBJ2-5
v_gene: TRBV7-6
CDR3aa: CASSLGLWETQYF

j_gene: TRBJ2-7
v_gene: TRBV7-2
CDR3aa: CASSPGQRPYEQYF

j_gene: TRBJ2-2
v_gene: TRBV9
CDR3aa: CASSVAPGGRAYSGTGELFF

j_gene: TRBJ1-2
v_gene: TRBV27
CDR3aa: CASSLIGSAVDGYTF

j_gene: TRBJ1-6
v_gene: TRBV27
CDR3aa: CASRPILQDSPLHF

j_gene: TRBJ1-1
v_gene: TRBV19
CDR3aa: CASSQPPDRGPAEAFF

j_gene: TRBJ1-2
v_gene: TRBV7-2
CDR3aa: CASTFSPPGGYTF

j_gene: TRBJ1-5
v_gene: TRBV27
CDR3aa: CASSRGVGTGPYSNQPQHF

j_gene: TRBJ1-2
v_gene: TRBV4-3
CDR3aa: CASSHNRDILRYTF

j_gene: TRBJ2-7
v_gene: TRBV19
CDR3aa: CASSKATGANPYEQYF

j_gene: TRBJ2-1
v_gene: TRBV30
CDR3aa: CAGRGQYNEQFF

j_gene: TRBJ1-1
v_gene: TRBV18
CDR3aa: CASSPLEGPGAKGTEAFF

j_gene: TRBJ2-6
v_gene: TRBV4-3
CDR3aa: CASSQDNRGRTSGANVLTF

j_gene: TRBJ2-7
v_gene: TRBV19
CDR3aa: CASSEFGTGDSYEQYF

j_gene: TRBJ1-1
v_gene: TRBV7-9
CDR3aa: CASSIQTGTFEAFF

j_gene: TRBJ2-7
v_gene: TRBV5-1
CDR3aa: CASSLARPPYEQYF

j_gene: TRBJ2-7
v_gene: TRBV5-1
CDR3aa: CASSLVAGVLYEQYF

j_gene: TRBJ1-2
v_gene: TRBV7-2
CDR3aa: CASSLGQGVGGYTF

j_gene: TRBJ1-2
v_gene: TRBV6-5
CDR3aa: CASSLQTGLNYGYTF

j_gene: TRBJ2-3
v_gene: TRBV19
CDR3aa: CASSIGGLATDTQYF

j_gene: TRBJ2-7
v_gene: TRBV6-4
CDR3aa: CASSDPVTSGGYEQYF

j_gene: TRBJ2-1
v_gene: TRBV29-1
CDR3aa: CSVEDRRGNEQFF

j_gene: TRBJ2-7
v_gene: TRBV25-1
CDR3aa: CASSRQGNNHEQYF

j_gene: TRBJ2-7
v_gene: TRBV28
CDR3aa: CASSLGTGFSYEQYF

j_gene: TRBJ2-6
v_gene: TRBV30
CDR3aa: CACPSGGASGANVLTF

j_gene: TRBJ2-5
v_gene: TRBV19
CDR3aa: CASSPAGGRETQYF

j_gene: TRBJ1-3
v_gene: TRBV5-1
CDR3aa: CASSRDRGTGSGNTIYF

j_gene: TRBJ2-7
v_gene: TRBV5-1
CDR3aa: CASSLGTGFGYEQYF

j_gene: TRBJ1-2
v_gene: TRBV6-5
CDR3aa: CASSYFRGTNYGYTF

j_gene: TRBJ1-5
v_gene: TRBV2
CDR3aa: CASRNNRGNQPQHF

j_gene: TRBJ2-7
v_gene: TRBV28
CDR3aa: CASSARQGAYEQYF